Listed below are T cell receptor beta chains from one sample, sequenced in a study of cytomegalovirus exposure and HLA in healthy donors. Generated by immunoSEQ multiplex PCR, the TCRdb table keeps only in-frame clones and is missing some. Of 90,000 to 150,000 clones listed, roughly 90% are singletons. Sequenced: PBMCs. These receptors came from a woman in her late teens or twenties in good health and CMV-seropositive. CDR3s include the opening cysteine and the closing phenylalanine or tryptophan. D genes are given only for firm matches. Some rows have no size entry. The others give once, few or many, or a class for an expanded clone.

size	V	D	J	CDR3	DNA
NA	TRBV9	TRBD2	TRBJ2-1	CATGSREGPYNEQFF	TGTGCCACCGGGTCCCGGGAGGGCCCCTACAATGAGCAGTTCTTC
NA	TRBV25-1	NA	TRBJ2-7	CATDTGNEQYF	TGTGCCACCGACACAGGGAACGAGCAGTACTTC
once	TRBV5-1	TRBD1	TRBJ1-2	CASSLPSTGNYGYTF	TGCGCCAGCAGCTTGCCATCGACAGGGAACTATGGCTACACCTTC
NA	TRBV10-1	NA	TRBJ1-6	CASIDPDSNNSPLHF	TGCGCCAGCATTGATCCCGACAGTAACAATTCACCCCTCCACTTT
NA	TRBV19	TRBD2	TRBJ2-1	CASSPGLAGVSSYNEQFF	TGTGCCAGTAGTCCTGGACTAGCGGGAGTATCTTCCTACAATGAGCAGTTCTTC
NA	TRBV13	TRBD2	TRBJ2-3	CASSLEAGGPRTDTQYF	TGTGCCAGCAGCTTAGAGGCGGGGGGCCCTCGCACAGATACGCAGTATTTT
NA	TRBV15	TRBD1	TRBJ2-3	CATRSITGGATDTQYF	TGTGCCACCAGATCGATTACAGGGGGCGCGACAGATACGCAGTATTTT
NA	TRBV6-4	NA	TRBJ1-2	CASSDGDIFF	TGTGCCAGCAGTGACGGGGACATCTTCTTC
NA	TRBV5-1	NA	TRBJ2-7	CASSLAQGIEQYF	TGCGCCAGCAGCTTGGCTCAGGGTATCGAGCAGTACTTC
NA	TRBV5-6	NA	TRBJ2-2	CASSLWQRETGELFF	TGTGCCAGCAGCTTGTGGCAGAGGGAAACCGGGGAGCTGTTTTTT
NA	TRBV6-1	TRBD2	TRBJ2-7	CASRPGGENEQYF	TGTGCCAGCAGGCCGGGGGGAGAGAACGAGCAGTACTTC
NA	TRBV19	NA	TRBJ1-2	CASNQARDGYTF	TGTGCCAGTAACCAGGCCAGAGATGGCTACACCTTC
NA	TRBV2	TRBD2	TRBJ2-3	CASRASGGAGTQYF	TGTGCCAGCAGGGCTAGCGGGGGGGCCGGTACGCAGTATTTT
once	TRBV11-1	NA	TRBJ2-3	CASRGPSTDTQYF	TGTGCCAGCAGGGGGCCTAGCACAGATACGCAGTATTTT
NA	TRBV6-6	TRBD1	TRBJ1-1	CASGGTGDWVGTEAFF	TGTGCCAGCGGAGGGACAGGGGATTGGGTTGGCACTGAAGCTTTCTTT